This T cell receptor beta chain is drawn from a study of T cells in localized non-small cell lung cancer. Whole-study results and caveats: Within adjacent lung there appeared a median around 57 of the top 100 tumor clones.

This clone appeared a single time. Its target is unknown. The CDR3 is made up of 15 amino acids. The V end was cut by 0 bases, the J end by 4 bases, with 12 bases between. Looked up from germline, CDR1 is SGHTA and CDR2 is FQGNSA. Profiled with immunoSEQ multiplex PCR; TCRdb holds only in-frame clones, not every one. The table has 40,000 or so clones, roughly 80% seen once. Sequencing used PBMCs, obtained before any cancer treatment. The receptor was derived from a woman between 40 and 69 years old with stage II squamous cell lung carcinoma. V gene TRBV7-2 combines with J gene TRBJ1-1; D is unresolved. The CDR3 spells CASSLAPTQRTEAFF. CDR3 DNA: TGTGCCAGCAGCTTAGCGCCGACACAGCGCACTGAAGCTTTCTTT.